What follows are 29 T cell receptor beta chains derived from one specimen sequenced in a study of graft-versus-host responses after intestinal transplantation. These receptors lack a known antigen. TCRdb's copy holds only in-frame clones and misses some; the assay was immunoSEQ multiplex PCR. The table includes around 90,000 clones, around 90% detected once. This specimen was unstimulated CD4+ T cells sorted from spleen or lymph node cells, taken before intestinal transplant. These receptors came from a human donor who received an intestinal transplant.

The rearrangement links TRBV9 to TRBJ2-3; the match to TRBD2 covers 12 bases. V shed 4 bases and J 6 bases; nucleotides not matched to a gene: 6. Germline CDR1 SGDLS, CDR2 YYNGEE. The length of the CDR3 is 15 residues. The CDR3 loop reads CASSLRLAGADTQYF. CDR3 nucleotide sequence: TGTGCCAGCAGCTTAAGACTAGCGGGAGCTGATACGCAGTATTTT.

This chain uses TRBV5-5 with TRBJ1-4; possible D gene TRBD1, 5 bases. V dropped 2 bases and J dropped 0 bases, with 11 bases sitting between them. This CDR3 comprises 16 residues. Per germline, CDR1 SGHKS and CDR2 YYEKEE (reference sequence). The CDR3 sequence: CASSLSDRATNEKLFF. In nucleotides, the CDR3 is TGTGCCAGCAGCTTAAGCGACAGAGCAACTAATGAAAAACTGTTTTTT.

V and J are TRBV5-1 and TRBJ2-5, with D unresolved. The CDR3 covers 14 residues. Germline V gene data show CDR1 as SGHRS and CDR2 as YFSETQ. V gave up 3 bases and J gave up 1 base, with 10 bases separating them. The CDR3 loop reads CASSSKPPQETQYF. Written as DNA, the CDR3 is TGCGCCAGCAGCTCTAAGCCCCCCCAAGAGACCCAGTACTTC.

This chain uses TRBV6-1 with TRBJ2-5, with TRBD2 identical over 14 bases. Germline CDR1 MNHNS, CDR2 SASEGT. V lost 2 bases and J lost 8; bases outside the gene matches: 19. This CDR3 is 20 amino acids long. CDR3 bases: TGTGCCAGCAGTGAACCATGGCCGGGACTAGCGGGAGAGAAGGGTAACACCCAGTACTTC. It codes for CASSEPWPGLAGEKGNTQYF.

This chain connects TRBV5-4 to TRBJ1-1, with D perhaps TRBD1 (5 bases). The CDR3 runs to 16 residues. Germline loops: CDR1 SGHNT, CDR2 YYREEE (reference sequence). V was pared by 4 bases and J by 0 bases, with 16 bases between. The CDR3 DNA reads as TGTGCCAGCAGCCCAGAGGGACCTGCAATGAACACTGAAGCTTTCTTT. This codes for CASSPEGPAMNTEAFF.

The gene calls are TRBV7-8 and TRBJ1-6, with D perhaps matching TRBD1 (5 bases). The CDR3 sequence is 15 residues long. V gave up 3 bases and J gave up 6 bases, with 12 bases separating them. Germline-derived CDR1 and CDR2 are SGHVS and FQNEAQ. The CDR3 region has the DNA TGTGCCAGCAGCTTTATTGGACACACTAATTCACCCCTCCACTTT. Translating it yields CASSFIGHTNSPLHF. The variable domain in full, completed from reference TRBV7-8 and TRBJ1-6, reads GAGVSQSPRYKVAKRGQDVALRCDPISGHVSLFWYQQALGQGPEFLTYFQNEAQLDKSGLPSDRFFAERPEGSVSTLKIQRTQQEDSAVYLCASSFIGHTNSPLHFGNGTRLTVT.

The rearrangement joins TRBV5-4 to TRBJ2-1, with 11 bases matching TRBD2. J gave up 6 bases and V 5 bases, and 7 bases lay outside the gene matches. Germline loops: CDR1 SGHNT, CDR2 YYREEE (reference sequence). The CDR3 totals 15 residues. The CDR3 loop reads CASSSGTSGINEQFF. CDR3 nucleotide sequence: TGTGCCAGCAGTTCCGGGACTAGCGGAATCAATGAGCAGTTCTTC.

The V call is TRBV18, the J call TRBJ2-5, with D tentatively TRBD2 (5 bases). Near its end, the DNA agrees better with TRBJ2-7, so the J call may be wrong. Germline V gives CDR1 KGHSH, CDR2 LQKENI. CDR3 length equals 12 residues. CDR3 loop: CASSPAGYEQYF. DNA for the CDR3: TGTGCCAGCTCACCCGCGGGCTACGAGCAGTACTTC.

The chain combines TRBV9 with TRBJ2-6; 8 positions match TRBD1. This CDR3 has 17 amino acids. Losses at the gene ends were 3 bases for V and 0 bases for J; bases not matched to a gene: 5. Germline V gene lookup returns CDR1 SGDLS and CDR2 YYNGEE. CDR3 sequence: CASSAGTGRSGANVLTF. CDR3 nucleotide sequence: TGTGCCAGCAGCGCAGGGACAGGCCGCTCTGGGGCCAACGTCCTGACTTTC.

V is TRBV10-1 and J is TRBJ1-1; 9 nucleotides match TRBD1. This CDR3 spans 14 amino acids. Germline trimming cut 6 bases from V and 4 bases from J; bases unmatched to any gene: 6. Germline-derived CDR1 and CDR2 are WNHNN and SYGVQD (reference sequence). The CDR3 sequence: CASRKQGAGTEAFF. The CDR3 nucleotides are TGCGCCAGCAGGAAACAGGGGGCGGGCACTGAAGCTTTCTTT.

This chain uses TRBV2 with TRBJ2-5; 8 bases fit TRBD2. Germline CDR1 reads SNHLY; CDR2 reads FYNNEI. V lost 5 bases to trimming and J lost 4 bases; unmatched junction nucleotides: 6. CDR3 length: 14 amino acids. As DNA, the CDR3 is TGTGCCAGCAGTTTAGCGGGACTTTTAGAGACCCAGTACTTC. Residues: CASSLAGLLETQYF.

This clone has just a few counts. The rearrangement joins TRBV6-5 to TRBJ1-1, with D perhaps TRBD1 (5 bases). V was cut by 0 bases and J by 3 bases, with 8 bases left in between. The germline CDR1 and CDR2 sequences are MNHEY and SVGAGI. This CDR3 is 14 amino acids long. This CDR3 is CASSYSGGDTEAFF. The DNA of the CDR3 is TGTGCCAGCAGTTACTCGGGGGGGGACACTGAAGCTTTCTTT.

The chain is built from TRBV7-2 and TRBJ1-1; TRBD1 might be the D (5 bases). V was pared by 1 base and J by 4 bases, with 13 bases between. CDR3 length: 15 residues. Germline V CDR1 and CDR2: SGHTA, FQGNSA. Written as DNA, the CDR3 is TGTGCCAGCAGCTTAGAGGCCAGGGTAAGCACTGAAGCTTTCTTT. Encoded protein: CASSLEARVSTEAFF.

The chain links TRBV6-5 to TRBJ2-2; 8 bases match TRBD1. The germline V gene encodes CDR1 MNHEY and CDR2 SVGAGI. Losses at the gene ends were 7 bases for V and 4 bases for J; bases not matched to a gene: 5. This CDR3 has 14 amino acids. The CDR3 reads CASNGQGGTGELFF. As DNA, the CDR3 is TGTGCCAGCAACGGACAGGGAGGCACCGGGGAGCTGTTTTTT.

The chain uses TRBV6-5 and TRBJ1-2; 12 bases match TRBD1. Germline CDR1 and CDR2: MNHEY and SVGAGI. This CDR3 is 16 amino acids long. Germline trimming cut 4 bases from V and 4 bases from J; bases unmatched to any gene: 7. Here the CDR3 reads CASSSPGTGGPYGYTF. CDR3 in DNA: TGTGCCAGCAGTTCCCCCGGGACAGGGGGCCCCTATGGCTACACCTTC.

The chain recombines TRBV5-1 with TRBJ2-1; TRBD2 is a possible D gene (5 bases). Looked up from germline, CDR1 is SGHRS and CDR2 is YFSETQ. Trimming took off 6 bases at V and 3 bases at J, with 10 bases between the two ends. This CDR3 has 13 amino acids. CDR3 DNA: TGCGCCAGCATGGACTTCGACTACAATGAGCAGTTCTTC. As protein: CASMDFDYNEQFF.

As DNA, the CDR3 is TGTGCCAGCAGTTTAAGGACTCTCACAGATACGCAGTATTTT. It translates to CASSLRTLTDTQYF. The chain uses TRBV27 and TRBJ2-3; the D gene is possibly TRBD2 (5 bases). V lost 2 bases, J lost 2 bases, and 8 bases lay in between. This CDR3 has 14 amino acids. Germline loops: CDR1 MNHEY, CDR2 SMNVEV (reference sequence).

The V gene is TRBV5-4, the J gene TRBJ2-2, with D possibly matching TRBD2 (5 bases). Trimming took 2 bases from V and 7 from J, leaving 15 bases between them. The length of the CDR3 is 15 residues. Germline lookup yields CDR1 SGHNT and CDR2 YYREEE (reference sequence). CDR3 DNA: TGTGCCAGCAGCTTTCGGTCGGGGTGGAACGGGGAGCTGTTTTTT. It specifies CASSFRSGWNGELFF.

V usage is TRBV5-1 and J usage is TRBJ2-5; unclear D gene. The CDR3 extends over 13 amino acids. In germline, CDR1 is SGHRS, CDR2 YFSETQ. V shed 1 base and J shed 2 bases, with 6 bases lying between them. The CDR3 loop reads CASSLYVQETQYF. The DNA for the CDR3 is TGCGCCAGCAGCTTGTACGTACAAGAGACCCAGTACTTC.

The CDR3 loop reads CASSLAGRVTQYF. As DNA, the CDR3 is TGTGCCAGCAGCTTAGCAGGGAGAGTGACCCAGTACTTC. The chain joins TRBV5-6 to TRBJ2-5; D assignment may be TRBD1 or TRBD2 (5 bases each). This CDR3 is built from 13 residues. Germline values: CDR1 SGHDT, CDR2 YYEEEE. The V end was cut by 2 bases, the J end by 7 bases, with 12 bases between.

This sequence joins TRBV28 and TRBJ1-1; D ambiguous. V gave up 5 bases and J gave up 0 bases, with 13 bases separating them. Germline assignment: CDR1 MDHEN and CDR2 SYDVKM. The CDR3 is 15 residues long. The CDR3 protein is CASSLPPSLNTEAFF. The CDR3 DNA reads TGTGCCAGCAGTCTCCCTCCTAGTTTGAACACTGAAGCTTTCTTT.

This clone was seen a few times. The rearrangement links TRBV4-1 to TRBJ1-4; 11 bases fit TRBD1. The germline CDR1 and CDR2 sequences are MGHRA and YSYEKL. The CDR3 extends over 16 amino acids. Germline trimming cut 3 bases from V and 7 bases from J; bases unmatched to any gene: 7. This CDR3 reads CASSQDRGRSGEKLFF. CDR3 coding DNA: TGCGCCAGCAGCCAGGACAGGGGGCGGAGTGGTGAAAAACTGTTTTTT.

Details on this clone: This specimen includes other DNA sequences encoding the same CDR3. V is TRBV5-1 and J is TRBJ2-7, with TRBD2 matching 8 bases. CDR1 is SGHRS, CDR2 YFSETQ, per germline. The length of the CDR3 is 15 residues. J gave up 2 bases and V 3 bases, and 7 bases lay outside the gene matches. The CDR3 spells CASSWGVAGTYEQYF. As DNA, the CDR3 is TGCGCCAGCAGCTGGGGGGTAGCGGGGACCTACGAGCAGTACTTC.

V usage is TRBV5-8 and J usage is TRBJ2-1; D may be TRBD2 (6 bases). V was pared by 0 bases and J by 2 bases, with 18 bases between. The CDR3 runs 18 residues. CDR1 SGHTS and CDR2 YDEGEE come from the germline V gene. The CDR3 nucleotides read TGTGCCAGCAGCTTGGGGGCCCCTCTAGCGCCGACCTACAATGAGCAGTTCTTC. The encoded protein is CASSLGAPLAPTYNEQFF.

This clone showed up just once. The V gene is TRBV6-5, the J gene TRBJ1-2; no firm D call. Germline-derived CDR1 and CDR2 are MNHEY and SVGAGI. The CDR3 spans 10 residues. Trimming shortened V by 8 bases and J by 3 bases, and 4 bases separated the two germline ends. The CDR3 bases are TGTGCCAGCTGGTACTATGGCTACACCTTC. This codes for CASWYYGYTF.

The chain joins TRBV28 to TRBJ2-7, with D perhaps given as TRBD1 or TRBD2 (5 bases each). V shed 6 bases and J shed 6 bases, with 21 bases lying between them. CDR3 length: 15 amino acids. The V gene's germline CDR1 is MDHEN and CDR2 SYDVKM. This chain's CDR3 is CASRLGTVLSTEQYF. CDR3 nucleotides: TGTGCCAGCAGACTGGGGACGGTCCTCTCCACCGAGCAGTACTTC.

CDR3 sequence: CASSPRALGGYTF. CDR3 DNA: TGTGCCAGCAGCCCCCGGGCCCTCGGAGGCTACACCTTC. The J gene is TRBJ1-2, the V gene TRBV5-6; no clear D gene. CDR1 SGHDT and CDR2 YYEEEE come from the germline V gene. V dropped 4 bases and J dropped 8 bases, with 15 bases sitting between them. The CDR3 sequence is 13 residues long.

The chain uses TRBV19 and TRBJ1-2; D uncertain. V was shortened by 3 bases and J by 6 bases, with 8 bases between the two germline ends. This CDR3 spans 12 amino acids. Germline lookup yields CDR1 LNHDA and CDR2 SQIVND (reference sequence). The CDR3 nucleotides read TGTGCCAGTAGTATTACGCAGCATGGCTACACCTTC. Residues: CASSITQHGYTF.

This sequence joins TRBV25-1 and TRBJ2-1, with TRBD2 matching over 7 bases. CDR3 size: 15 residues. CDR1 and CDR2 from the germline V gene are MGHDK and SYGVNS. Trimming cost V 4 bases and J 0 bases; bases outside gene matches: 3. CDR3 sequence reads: CASSGGGSSYNEQFF. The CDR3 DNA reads TGTGCCAGCAGTGGTGGCGGGAGCTCCTACAATGAGCAGTTCTTC.